Listed below are T cell receptor beta chains from one sample, sequenced in a study of OX40 agonist ivuxolimab in advanced cancers. The data were produced by immunoSEQ multiplex PCR, yet TCRdb's version contains in-frame clones alone and is incomplete. The sample has 49,000 or so clones; roughly nine tenths are singletons. Sequencing was performed on CD4+ or CD8+ T cells sorted from blood, taken in a trial of the OX40 agonist ivuxolimab. The receptors were sampled from an adult with an advanced solid tumor such as melanoma, head and neck, liver or kidney cancer. Both conserved end residues are trimmed from each CDR3.

V gene	J gene	CDR3 protein
TRBV23-1	TRBJ1-2	ASSQRGATGGGYGYT
TRBV7-8	TRBJ2-3	ASSLFRQASTDTQY
TRBV10-1	TRBJ2-5	AIRSAVQETQY
TRBV11-3	TRBJ2-1	ASSLGHEQF
TRBV11-3	TRBJ1-1	ASSMLTGTEAF
TRBV2	TRBJ2-3	ASSGGTGTQY
TRBV7-9	TRBJ2-7	ASSLLGGSYEQY
TRBV12-2	TRBJ2-7	ASRLTGQGDEQY
TRBV28	TRBJ1-2	ASSPGQGAFGYT
TRBV10-3	TRBJ2-5	AISALAGRETQY
TRBV28	TRBJ2-7	ASSSRTSGGIGY
TRBV5-5	TRBJ2-1	ASSLVLGYGEQF
TRBV29-1	TRBJ1-2	SVEDGTGDNYGYT
TRBV11-1	TRBJ2-3	ASRDRATDTQY
TRBV7-9	TRBJ1-2	ASSLGQGANYGYT
TRBV5-1	TRBJ2-1	ASSLAWGSYNEQF
TRBV9	TRBJ2-4	ASSVFPNPQNIQY
TRBV5-4	TRBJ1-2	ASSLDPEGDYGYT
TRBV5-1	TRBJ2-7	ASSLGNYEQY
TRBV7-2	TRBJ2-7	ASSLGRGLSYEQY
TRBV6-1	TRBJ2-7	ASTGQGLDEQY
TRBV19	TRBJ1-5	ASSINGGRNQPQH
TRBV6-1	TRBJ2-2	ASTTGGKAGELF
TRBV19	TRBJ1-5	ASNRGNQPQH
TRBV29-1	TRBJ1-2	SAYFLGQNYGYT
TRBV7-9	TRBJ2-1	ASSLAMGYEQF
TRBV5-8	TRBJ2-7	ASSISWQADEQY
TRBV11-2	TRBJ2-6	ASSLRAGSASGANVLT
TRBV19	TRBJ2-3	ASRTVDTQY
TRBV5-1	TRBJ1-1	ASTPVGGDTEAF
TRBV5-1	TRBJ2-7	ASSVGTGAGEQY
TRBV6-5	TRBJ2-7	ASSYGQGEEQY
TRBV5-1	TRBJ2-1	ASSLDSVTEQF
TRBV15	TRBJ2-5	ATSRSPPGTGHEETQY
TRBV29-1	TRBJ2-5	SVRSGGETQY
TRBV29-1	TRBJ1-1	SVVRTGNTEAF
TRBV5-1	TRBJ1-1	ASSYSGTGNTEAF
TRBV28	TRBJ2-7	ASSPPFYEQY
TRBV9	TRBJ1-1	ASSLLGGSGTEAF
TRBV11-2	TRBJ1-4	ASSVLQGATNEKLF